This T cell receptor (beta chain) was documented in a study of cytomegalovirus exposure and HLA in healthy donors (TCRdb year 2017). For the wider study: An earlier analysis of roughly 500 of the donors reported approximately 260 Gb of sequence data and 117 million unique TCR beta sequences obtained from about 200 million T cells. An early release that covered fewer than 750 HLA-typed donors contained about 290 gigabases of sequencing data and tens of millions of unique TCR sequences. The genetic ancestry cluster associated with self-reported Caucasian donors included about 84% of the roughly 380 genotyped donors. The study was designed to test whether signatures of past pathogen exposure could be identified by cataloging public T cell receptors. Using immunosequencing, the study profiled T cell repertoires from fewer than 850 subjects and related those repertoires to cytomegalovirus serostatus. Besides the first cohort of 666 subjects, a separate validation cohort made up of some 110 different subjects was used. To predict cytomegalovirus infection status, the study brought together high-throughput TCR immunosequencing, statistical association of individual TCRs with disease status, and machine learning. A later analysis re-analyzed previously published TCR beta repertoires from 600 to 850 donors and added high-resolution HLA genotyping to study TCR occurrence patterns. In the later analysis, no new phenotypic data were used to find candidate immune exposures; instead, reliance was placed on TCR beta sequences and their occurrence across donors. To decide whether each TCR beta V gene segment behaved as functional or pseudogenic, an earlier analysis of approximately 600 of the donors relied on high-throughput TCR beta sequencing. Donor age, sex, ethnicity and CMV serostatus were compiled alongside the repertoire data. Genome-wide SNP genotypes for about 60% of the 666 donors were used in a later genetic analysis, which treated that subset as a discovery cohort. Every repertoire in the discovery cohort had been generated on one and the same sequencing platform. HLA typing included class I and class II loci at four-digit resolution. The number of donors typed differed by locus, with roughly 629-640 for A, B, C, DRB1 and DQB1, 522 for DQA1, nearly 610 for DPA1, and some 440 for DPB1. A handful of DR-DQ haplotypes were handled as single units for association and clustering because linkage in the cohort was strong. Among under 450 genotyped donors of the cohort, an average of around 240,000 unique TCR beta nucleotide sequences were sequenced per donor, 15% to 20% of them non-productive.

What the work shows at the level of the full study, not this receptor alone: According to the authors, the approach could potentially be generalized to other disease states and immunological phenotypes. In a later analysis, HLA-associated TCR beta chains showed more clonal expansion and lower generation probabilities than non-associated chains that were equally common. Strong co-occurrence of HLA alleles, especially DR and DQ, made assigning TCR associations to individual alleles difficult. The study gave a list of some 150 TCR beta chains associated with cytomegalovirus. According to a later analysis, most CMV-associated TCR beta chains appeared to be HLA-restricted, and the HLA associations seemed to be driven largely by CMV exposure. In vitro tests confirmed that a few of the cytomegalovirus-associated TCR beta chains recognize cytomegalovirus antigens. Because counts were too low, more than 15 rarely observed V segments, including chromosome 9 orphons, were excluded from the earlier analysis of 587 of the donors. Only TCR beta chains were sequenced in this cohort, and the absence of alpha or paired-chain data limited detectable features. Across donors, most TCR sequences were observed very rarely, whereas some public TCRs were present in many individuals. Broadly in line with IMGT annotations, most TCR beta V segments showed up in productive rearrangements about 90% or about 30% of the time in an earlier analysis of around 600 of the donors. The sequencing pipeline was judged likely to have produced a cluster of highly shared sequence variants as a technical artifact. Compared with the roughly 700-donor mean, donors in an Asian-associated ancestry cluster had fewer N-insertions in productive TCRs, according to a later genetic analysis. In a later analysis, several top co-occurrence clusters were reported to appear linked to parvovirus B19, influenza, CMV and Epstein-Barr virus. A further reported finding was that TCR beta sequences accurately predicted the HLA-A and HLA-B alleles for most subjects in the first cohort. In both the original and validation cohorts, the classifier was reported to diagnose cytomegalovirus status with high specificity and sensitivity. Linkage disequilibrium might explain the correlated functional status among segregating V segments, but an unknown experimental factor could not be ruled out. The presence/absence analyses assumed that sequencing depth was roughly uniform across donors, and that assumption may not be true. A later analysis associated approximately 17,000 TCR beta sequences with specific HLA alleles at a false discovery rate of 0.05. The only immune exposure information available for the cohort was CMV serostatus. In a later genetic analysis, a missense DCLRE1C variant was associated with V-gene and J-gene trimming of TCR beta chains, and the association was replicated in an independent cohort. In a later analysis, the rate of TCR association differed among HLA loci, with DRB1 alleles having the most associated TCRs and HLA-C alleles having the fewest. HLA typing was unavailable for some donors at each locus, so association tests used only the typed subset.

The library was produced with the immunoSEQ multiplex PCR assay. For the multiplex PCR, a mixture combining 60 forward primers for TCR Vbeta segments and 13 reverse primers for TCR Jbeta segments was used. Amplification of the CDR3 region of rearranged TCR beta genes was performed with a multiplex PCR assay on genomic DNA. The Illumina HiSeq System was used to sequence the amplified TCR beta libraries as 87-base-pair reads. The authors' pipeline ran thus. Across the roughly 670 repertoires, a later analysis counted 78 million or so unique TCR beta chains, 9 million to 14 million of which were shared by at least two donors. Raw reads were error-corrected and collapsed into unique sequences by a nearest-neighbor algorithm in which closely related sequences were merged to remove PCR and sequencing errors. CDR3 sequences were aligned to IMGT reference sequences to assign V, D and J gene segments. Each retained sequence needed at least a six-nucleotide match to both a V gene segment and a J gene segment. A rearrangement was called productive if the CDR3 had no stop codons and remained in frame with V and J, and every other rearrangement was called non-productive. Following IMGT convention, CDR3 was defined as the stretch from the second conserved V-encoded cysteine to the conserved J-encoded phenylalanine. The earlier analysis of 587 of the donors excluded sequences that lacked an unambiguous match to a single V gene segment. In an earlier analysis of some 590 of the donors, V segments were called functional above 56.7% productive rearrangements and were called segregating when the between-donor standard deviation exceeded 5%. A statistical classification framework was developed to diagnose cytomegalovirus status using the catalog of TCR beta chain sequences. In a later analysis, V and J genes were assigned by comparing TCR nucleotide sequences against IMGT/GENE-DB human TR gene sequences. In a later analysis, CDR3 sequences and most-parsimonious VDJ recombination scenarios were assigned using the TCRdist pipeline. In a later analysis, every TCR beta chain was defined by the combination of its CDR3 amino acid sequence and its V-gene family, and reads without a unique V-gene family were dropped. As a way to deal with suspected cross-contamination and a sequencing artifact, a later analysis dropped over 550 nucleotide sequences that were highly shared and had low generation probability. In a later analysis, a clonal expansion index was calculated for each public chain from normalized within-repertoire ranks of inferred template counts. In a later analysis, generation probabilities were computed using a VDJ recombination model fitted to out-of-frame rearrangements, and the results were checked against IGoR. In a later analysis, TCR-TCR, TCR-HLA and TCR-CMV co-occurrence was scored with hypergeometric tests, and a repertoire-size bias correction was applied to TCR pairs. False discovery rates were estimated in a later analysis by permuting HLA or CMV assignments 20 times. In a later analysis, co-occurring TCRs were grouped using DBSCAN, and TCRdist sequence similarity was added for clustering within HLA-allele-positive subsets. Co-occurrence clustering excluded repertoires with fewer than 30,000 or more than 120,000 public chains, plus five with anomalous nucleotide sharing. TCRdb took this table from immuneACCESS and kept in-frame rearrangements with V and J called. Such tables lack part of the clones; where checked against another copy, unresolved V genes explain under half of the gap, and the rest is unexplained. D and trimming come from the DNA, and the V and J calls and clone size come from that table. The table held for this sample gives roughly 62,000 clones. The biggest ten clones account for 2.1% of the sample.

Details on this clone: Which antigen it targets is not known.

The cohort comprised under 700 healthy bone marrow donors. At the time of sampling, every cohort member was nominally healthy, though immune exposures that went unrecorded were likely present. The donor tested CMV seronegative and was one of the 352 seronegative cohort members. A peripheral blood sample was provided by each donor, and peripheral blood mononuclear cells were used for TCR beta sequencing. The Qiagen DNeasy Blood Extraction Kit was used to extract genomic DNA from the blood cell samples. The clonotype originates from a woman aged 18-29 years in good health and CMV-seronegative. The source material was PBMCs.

In nucleotide form, the sequence is TGTGCCAGCTCACTCTATCTCCAGGATTCCGGAGAAAAACTGTTTTTT. Its translation reads: CASSLYLQDSGEKLFF. In this chain, TRBV18 is recombined with TRBJ1-4, with the D gene call left open. From a lookup of the germline V gene, CDR1 and CDR2 are KGHSH and LQKENI. Cut back by 4 bases and 8 bases, the V and J ends lie 20 bases apart. The cysteine opens and the phenylalanine closes a CDR3 of 16 amino acids. Only the CDR3 part of the read is kept: 48 bases, read in frame from the first base. The full variable domain, with segments outside the CDR3 supplied by the reference TRBV18 and TRBJ1-4 proteins, appears as NAGVMQNPRHLVRRRGQEARLRCSPMKGHSHVYWYRQLPEEGLKFMVYLQKENIIDESGMPKERFSAEFPKEGPSILRIQQVVRGDSAAYFCASSLYLQDSGEKLFFGSGTQLSVL.